The rows below give T cell receptor beta chains drawn from one sample of a study of human versus mouse CDR3 diversity and MHC coevolution. TCRdb's copy holds only in-frame clones and misses some; the assay was immunoSEQ multiplex PCR. The sample lists roughly 81,000 clones, 85% to 95% occurring once. The sequencing input was naive CD4+ T cells from blood. All receptors derive from a person aged 30-69 years in good health. The CDR3 runs from the conserved cysteine through the conserved F or W. D genes are given only for firm matches. The size of a clone is reported for some rows only, either as once, few or many, or as a class for expanded clones.

>TRBV10-3|-|-|14|TRBJ2-3
TGTGCCATCAGCCAGGGGGGCCTGTCAGATACGCAGTATTTT
CAISQGGLSDTQYF
>TRBV19|-|-|11|TRBJ1-1
TGTGCCAGTAGTACTGGTCCAGGAGCTTTCTTT
CASSTGPGAFF
>TRBV19|-|TRBD1|14|TRBJ1-1
TGTGCCAGTACCCAGACAGGGAAAGGTACTGAAGCTTTCTTT
CASTQTGKGTEAFF
>TRBV12-5|once|TRBD2|14|TRBJ2-1
TGTGCTAGTGGTTGGGGCGGGGGGAACAATGAGCAGTTCTTC
CASGWGGGNNEQFF
>TRBV11-3|-|TRBD1|16|TRBJ1-3
TGTGCCAGCAGCTTAGGGGACAGTAGCTCTGGAAACACCATATATTTT
CASSLGDSSSGNTIYF
>TRBV5-1|-|TRBD1|15|TRBJ1-2
TGCGCCAGCGCCCAAGCCGGGACAGCTAACTATGGCTACACCTTC
CASAQAGTANYGYTF
>TRBV7-9|-|-|13|TRBJ1-5
TGTGCCAGCAGCTTATCGGGCAATCAGCCCCAGCATTTT
CASSLSGNQPQHF
>TRBV14|-|TRBD1|15|TRBJ1-1
TGTGCCAGCAGCCCACGACAGGGCTTGAACACTGAAGCTTTCTTT
CASSPRQGLNTEAFF
>TRBV5-1|-|-|14|TRBJ1-2
TGCGCCAGCAGCTTTAGTGGAGGGAGTGCTGGCTACACCTTC
CASSFSGGSAGYTF
>TRBV7-8|-|-|16|TRBJ1-6
TGTGCCAGCAGCTTAGGGTACAGCTCCTATAATTCACCCCTCCACTTT
CASSLGYSSYNSPLHF
>TRBV27|once|TRBD1|16|TRBJ2-2
TGTGCCAGCAGTGGTGGACAGGGGGCCCACACCGGGGAGCTGTTTTTT
CASSGGQGAHTGELFF
>TRBV19|-|TRBD1|15|TRBJ2-7
TGTGCCAGTACCCGGAGAAGGGGACAGTCCTACGAGCAGTACTTC
CASTRRRGQSYEQYF
>TRBV7-2|-|-|12|TRBJ2-7
TGTGCCAGCAGCTCTCTCTCGTACGAGCAGTACTTC
CASSSLSYEQYF
>TRBV7-9|once|TRBD2|12|TRBJ2-7
TGTGCCAGCAGCTTTCTAGCGGAGGAGCAGTACTTC
CASSFLAEEQYF
>TRBV30|-|-|12|TRBJ1-4
TGTGCCTGGCGGCAGGGCCATGAAAAACTGTTTTTT
CAWRQGHEKLFF
>TRBV2|-|TRBD1|16|TRBJ1-4
TGTGCCAGCAGTCCCACAACAGGGGGTACTAATGAAAAACTGTTTTTT
CASSPTTGGTNEKLFF
>TRBV7-2|-|TRBD1|15|TRBJ2-7
TGTGCCAGCAGCTCCCTCGGGACAGGGTTCTACGAGCAGTACTTC
CASSSLGTGFYEQYF
>TRBV30|-|TRBD1|11|TRBJ1-2
TGTGCCTGGAGTGTAGGGACAGGGTTCACCTTC
CAWSVGTGFTF
>TRBV7-6|-|-|15|TRBJ2-7
TGTGCCAGCAGCGCCACGAATGGGCCAGAGTACGAGCAGTACTTC
CASSATNGPEYEQYF
>TRBV21-1|-|-|21|TRBJ1-2
TGTGCCAGCAGCAACTGCAACGTGTTCCGTCCCGGGACAGGTTTGAAGAGGGGCTACACCTTC
CASSNCNVFRPGTGLKRGYTF
>TRBV7-3|-|TRBD2|16|TRBJ2-2
TGTGCCAGCAGCTTAGCTGCGGGAGGGAACACCGGGGAGCTGTTTTTT
CASSLAAGGNTGELFF
>TRBV7-2|-|-|13|TRBJ2-5
TGTGCCAGCAGCCAGGACTGGGCCGGTGAGCAGTACTTC
CASSQDWAGEQYF
>TRBV2|-|-|13|TRBJ1-6
TGTGCCAGCAGTGACGGTCGTAATTCACCCCTCCACTTT
CASSDGRNSPLHF
>TRBV28|-|-|18|TRBJ1-5
TGTGCCAGCAAGCCCTTCCCGGGACATTCTCGGAGCAATCAGCCCCAGCATTTT
CASKPFPGHSRSNQPQHF
>TRBV19|-|-|13|TRBJ2-7
TGTGCCAGTAGTATACCAGGGGGGTACGAGCAGTACTTC
CASSIPGGYEQYF
>TRBV6-1|-|-|13|TRBJ1-2
TGTGCCAGCAGTGAGACAGGAAACTATGGCTACACCTTC
CASSETGNYGYTF
>TRBV7-6|-|-|15|TRBJ2-2
TGTGCCAGCAGCTTAGTTCAGGGAAACACCGGGGAGCTGTTTTTT
CASSLVQGNTGELFF
>TRBV19|-|-|12|TRBJ2-7
TGTGCCAGCGCGACACCCTCCTACGAGCAGTACTTC
CASATPSYEQYF
>TRBV18|-|TRBD1|15|TRBJ2-7
TGTGCCAGCTCACCAGGGCCACAGGGGAAGAACGAGCAGTACTTC
CASSPGPQGKNEQYF
>TRBV30|-|TRBD1|12|TRBJ2-1
TGTGCCTGGAGTCCACAGGGGATTGAGCAGTTCTTC
CAWSPQGIEQFF
>TRBV30|-|TRBD1|13|TRBJ1-1
TGTGCCTGGAGCCTTCCAGGGGGTTCTGAAGCTTTCTTT
CAWSLPGGSEAFF
>TRBV27|once|TRBD1|14|TRBJ2-7
TGTGCCAGCAGTCATAATAGGGGGCGCAACGAGCAGTACTTC
CASSHNRGRNEQYF
>TRBV28|-|TRBD2|14|TRBJ2-1
TGTGCCAGTAGCGGGAGGAGGGATAGGGATGAGCAGTTCTTC
CASSGRRDRDEQFF
>TRBV6-1|-|-|14|TRBJ2-7
TGTGCCAGCATAAGACAGGACCGGTCCTACGAGCAGTACTTC
CASIRQDRSYEQYF
>TRBV7-8|-|TRBD2|15|TRBJ2-5
TGTGCCAGCAGCTTAGGGGGACTAGGGTTGGAGACCCAGTACTTC
CASSLGGLGLETQYF
>TRBV5-1|-|-|15|TRBJ1-1
TGCGCCAGCAGCCCGGAGCCGCTCATGAACACTGAAGCTTTCTTT
CASSPEPLMNTEAFF
>TRBV18|-|TRBD1|13|TRBJ1-1
TGTGCCAGCTCCCTGGGGACAGGAGAAGGAGCTTTCTTT
CASSLGTGEGAFF
>TRBV15|-|-|15|TRBJ2-7
TGTGCCACCAGAATGGGTCGGGGAACCTCCTACGAGCAGTACTTC
CATRMGRGTSYEQYF
>TRBV27|once|TRBD1|15|TRBJ1-1
TGTGCCAGCAGTCCGCGACAGGGAATGAACACTGAAGCTTTCTTT
CASSPRQGMNTEAFF
>TRBV6-5|-|TRBD1|14|TRBJ2-7
TGTGCCAGCAGTCCCTCAGGGACAGGGTACGAGCAGTACTTC
CASSPSGTGYEQYF
>TRBV7-2|few|-|15|TRBJ2-2
TGTGCCAGCAGCTTACGGGGACAGAACACCGGGGAGCTGTTTTTT
CASSLRGQNTGELFF
>TRBV5-1|-|TRBD1|15|TRBJ2-1
TGCGCCAGCAGCTTGGGTGGGACAGGGGAATATGAGCAGTTCTTC
CASSLGGTGEYEQFF
>TRBV19|-|TRBD1|13|TRBJ1-5
TGTGCCAGTAGGGACAGGTCATATCAGCCCCAGCATTTT
CASRDRSYQPQHF
>TRBV6-6|-|TRBD1|13|TRBJ1-6
TGTGCCAGCACCACGGACAGGTTTTCACCCCTCCACTTT
CASTTDRFSPLHF
>TRBV30|-|-|16|TRBJ1-5
TGTGCCTGGAGTGTTTCCGGGCGACTAATAGGTCAGCCCCAGCATTTT
CAWSVSGRLIGQPQHF
>TRBV7-9|-|-|15|TRBJ2-7
TGTGCCAGCAGCTCAGGGGACATTCGCTCCTACGAGCAGTACTTC
CASSSGDIRSYEQYF
>TRBV18|-|-|13|TRBJ1-5
TGTGCCAGCTCACGTCAGGCTGATCAGCCCCAGCATTTT
CASSRQADQPQHF
>TRBV6-1|-|TRBD2|13|TRBJ2-3
TGTGCCAGCAGCGCCCGGGGGGGCAGTACGCAGTATTTT
CASSARGGSTQYF
>TRBV28|-|-|12|TRBJ2-7
TGTGCCAGCAGTTTACCCCCATACGAGCAGTACTTC
CASSLPPYEQYF
>TRBV9|-|-|15|TRBJ1-5
TGTGCCAGCAGCGTAGAGGGGCATAGCAATCAGCCCCAGCATTTT
CASSVEGHSNQPQHF
>TRBV11-3|-|-|14|TRBJ2-3
TGTGCCAGCAGCTTAGTCTCTGCGGGCGATACGCAGTATTTT
CASSLVSAGDTQYF
>TRBV29-1|-|TRBD1|13|TRBJ1-5
TGCAGCGTCTACGGGACAGAAGGACAGCCCCAGCATTTT
CSVYGTEGQPQHF
>TRBV30|-|-|12|TRBJ2-7
TGTGCCTGGAGTTCGTCGGTCTACGAGCAGTACTTC
CAWSSSVYEQYF
>TRBV30|-|-|13|TRBJ2-3
TGTGCCTGGGACTTTTGGGTGGCAGATACGCAGTATTTT
CAWDFWVADTQYF
>TRBV21-1|-|-|16|TRBJ1-5
TGTGCCAGCAGCACCCACGCGGACAGACGCAATCAGCCCCAGCATTTT
CASSTHADRRNQPQHF
>TRBV28|-|-|14|TRBJ1-5
TGTGCCAGCAGTTTTCGGCAGGGGAATCAGCCCCAGCATTTT
CASSFRQGNQPQHF
>TRBV2|once|-|14|TRBJ2-2
TGTGCCAGCAATGGAGGTCCCGGCACCGGGGAGCTGTTTTTT
CASNGGPGTGELFF